This T cell receptor (beta chain) was retrieved from a study of response to subunit inactivated influenza vaccine listed by TCRdb under 2018. Looking at the study overall: The study used deep quantitative T cell receptor repertoire profiling to track responses to a trivalent subunit inactivated influenza vaccine. General findings and caveats noted by the study authors: According to the authors, only a limited number of new T cells may be recruited by each seasonal influenza vaccination.

This clonotype has only a few counts. There is no known antigen for this receptor. Base qualities are not provided; no much larger clone lies one nucleotide away. Libraries were built with RT-PCR. Sequencing was carried out with an Illumina HiSeq 2500. TCRdb's own reprocessing of the public reads used fastp at Q25 and MiXCR and kept productive beta chains. Rows matching on CDR3 protein sequence are summarized as one entry with the most common DNA and genes. The sample records approximately 500,000 distinct CDR3 sequences, under 25% of which are singletons. Approximately 3% of the sample lies in the top ten. V and J are truncated by 4 bases and 4 bases respectively, leaving an intervening sequence of 18 bases. Counted from cysteine to phenylalanine, this CDR3 has 16 amino acids. Only CDR3 DNA remains: 48 bases, in frame from the first base. The germline V gene encodes CDR1 LGHDT and CDR2 YNNKEL (reference sequence).

The sample was also linked to a second study, of T cells expressing NK-cell markers. Reported in the second study: TCR beta cDNA libraries were made by 5'RACE template switching that added a universal primer site and unique molecular identifiers. Several donors provided sorted CD3+CD56+NKG2C+, CD3+CD56+NKG2C- and CD3+CD56-NKG2C+ T-cell subsets, whose TCR beta-chain repertoires were profiled. Of the eight sequenced donors, seven were found to be HCMV-seropositive and one was found to be HCMV-seronegative. To restrict sorting to alphabetaTCR-expressing T cells, an anti-gammadeltaTCR antibody was added in several experiments. In several donors, the dominant CD3+CD56+NKG2C+ clonotypes ranked among the top 10 CD8+ clonotypes, making up roughly 1.0-8% of CD8+ T cells. Those dominant clonotypes were again the most abundant among CD3+CD56-NKG2C+ cells in a handful of donors, at roughly 28.3-60.1%. It remained unclear whether the expanded NKG2C-expressing T cell clones were specific for HCMV antigens. All eight donors whose samples were sequenced were randomly selected healthy volunteers, three of them men and five women. HCMV serostatus was determined by detecting HCMV-specific IgG in serum with a commercial ELISA kit. Ficoll density gradient centrifugation was used to isolate peripheral blood mononuclear cells from blood. Magnetic immunoseparation with Miltenyi isolation kits was used to isolate CD4+ and CD8+ T cells from PBMC. Synthesis of cDNA was primed from the TCR beta constant segment and was followed by two consecutive PCR amplification steps. Sequencing of the libraries produced 2 x 150 bp reads on Illumina HiSeq 2000/2500, MiSeq or NextSeq. Reads were demultiplexed and grouped by UMI with MIGEC, and clonotypes were assembled and quantified with MiTCR. To exclude erroneous sequences, any TCR cDNA sequence not supported by at least two reads was discarded. Downstream repertoire analysis used the tcR package, and clonotypes were matched across fractions by CDR3 nucleotide sequence plus V segment. Antigen specificity was annotated against VDJdb with VDJmatch, allowing one amino acid substitution in CDR3.

The source was CD4+ T cells sorted from PBMCs, collected 11 to 12 days after vaccination. This sequence uses TRBV3-1 and TRBJ2-3, with a weak D call of TRBD2 (5 bases match). The receptor was isolated from a man aged 50-60 years who received an inactivated influenza vaccine. Donor details come from another sample of the same person, matched by shared clones. The DNA sequence is as follows: TGTGCCAGCAGCCCGGTGATAGGAGGATCGGCAGATACGCAGTATTTT. Translated, it reads CASSPVIGGSADTQYF.